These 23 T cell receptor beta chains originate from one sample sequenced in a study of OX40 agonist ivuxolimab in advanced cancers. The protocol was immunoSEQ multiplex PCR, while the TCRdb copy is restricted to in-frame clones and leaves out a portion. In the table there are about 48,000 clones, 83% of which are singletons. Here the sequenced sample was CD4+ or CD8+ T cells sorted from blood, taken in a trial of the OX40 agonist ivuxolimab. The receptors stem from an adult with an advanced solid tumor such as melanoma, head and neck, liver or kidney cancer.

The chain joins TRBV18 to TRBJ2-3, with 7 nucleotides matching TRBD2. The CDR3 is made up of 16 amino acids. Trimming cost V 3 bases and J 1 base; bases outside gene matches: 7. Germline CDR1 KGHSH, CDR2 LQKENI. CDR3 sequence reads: CASSPPGLAGTDTQYF. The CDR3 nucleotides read TGTGCCAGCTCACCCCCGGGGCTAGCGGGCACAGATACGCAGTATTTT.

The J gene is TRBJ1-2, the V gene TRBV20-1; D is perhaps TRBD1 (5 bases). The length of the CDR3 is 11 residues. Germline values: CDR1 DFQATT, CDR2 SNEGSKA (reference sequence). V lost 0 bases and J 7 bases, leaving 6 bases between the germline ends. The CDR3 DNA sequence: TGCAGTGCTAGAGATCAGGGTGGCTACACCTTC. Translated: CSARDQGGYTF.

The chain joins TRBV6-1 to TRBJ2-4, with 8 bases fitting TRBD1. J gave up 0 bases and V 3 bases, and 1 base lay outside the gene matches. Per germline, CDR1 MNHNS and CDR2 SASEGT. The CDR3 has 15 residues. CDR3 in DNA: TGTGCCAGCAGTGACAGGGGGCAAGCCAAAAACATTCAGTACTTC. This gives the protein CASSDRGQAKNIQYF.

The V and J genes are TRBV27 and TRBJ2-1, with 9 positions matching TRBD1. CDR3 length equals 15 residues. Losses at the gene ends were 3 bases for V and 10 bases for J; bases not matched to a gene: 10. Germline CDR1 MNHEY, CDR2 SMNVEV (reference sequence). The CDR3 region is CASSFWDRAHVEQFF. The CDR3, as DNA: TGTGCCAGCAGTTTCTGGGACAGGGCCCATGTGGAGCAGTTCTTC.

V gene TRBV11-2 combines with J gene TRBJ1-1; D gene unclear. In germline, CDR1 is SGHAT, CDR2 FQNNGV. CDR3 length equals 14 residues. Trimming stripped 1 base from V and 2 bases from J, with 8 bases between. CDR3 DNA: TGTGCCAGCAGCTTAGTGAGGGTTAACACTGAAGCTTTCTTT. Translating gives CASSLVRVNTEAFF. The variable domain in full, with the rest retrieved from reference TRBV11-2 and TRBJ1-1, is EAGVAQSPRYKIIEKRQSVAFWCNPISGHATLYWYQQILGQGPKLLIQFQNNGVVDDSQLPKDRFSAERLKGVDSTLKIQPAKLEDSAVYLCASSLVRVNTEAFFGQGTRLTVV.

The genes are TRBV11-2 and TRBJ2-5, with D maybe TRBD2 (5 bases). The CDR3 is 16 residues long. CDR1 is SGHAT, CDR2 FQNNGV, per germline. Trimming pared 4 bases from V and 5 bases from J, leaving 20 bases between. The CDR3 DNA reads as TGTGCCAGCAGCTATGGGTCGGGGTTGTTACAGGAGACCCAGTACTTC. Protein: CASSYGSGLLQETQYF.

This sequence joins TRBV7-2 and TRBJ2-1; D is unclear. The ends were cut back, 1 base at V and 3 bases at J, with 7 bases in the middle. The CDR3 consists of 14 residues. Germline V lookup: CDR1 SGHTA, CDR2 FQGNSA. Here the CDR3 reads CASSLEAYYNEQFF. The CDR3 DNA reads TGTGCCAGCAGCTTAGAGGCTTACTACAATGAGCAGTTCTTC.

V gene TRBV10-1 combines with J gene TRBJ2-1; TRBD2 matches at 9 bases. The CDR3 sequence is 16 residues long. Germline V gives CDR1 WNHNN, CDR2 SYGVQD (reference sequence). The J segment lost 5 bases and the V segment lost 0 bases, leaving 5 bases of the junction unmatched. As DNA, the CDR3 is TGCGCCAGCAGTGAGTCGGGGCGGGGGGGCCACAATGAGCAGTTCTTC. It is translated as CASSESGRGGHNEQFF.

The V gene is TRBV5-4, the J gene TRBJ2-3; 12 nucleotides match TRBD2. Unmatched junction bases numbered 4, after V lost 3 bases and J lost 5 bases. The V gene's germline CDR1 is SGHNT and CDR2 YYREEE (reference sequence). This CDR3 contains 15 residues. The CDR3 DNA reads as TGTGCCAGCAGCTCTAGCGGGGGGGCCGGAGATACGCAGTATTTT. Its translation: CASSSSGGAGDTQYF. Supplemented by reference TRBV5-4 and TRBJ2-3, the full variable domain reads ETGVTQSPTHLIKTRGQQVTLRCSSQSGHNTVSWYQQALGQGPQFIFQYYREEENGRGNFPPRFSGLQFPNYSSELNVNALELDDSALYLCASSSSGGAGDTQYFGPGTRLTVL.

As DNA, the CDR3 is TGTGCCAGCAGCTTAAATGGTATGCAGGGGGATGAAGCTTTCTTT. This encodes CASSLNGMQGDEAFF. The rearrangement joins TRBV7-3 to TRBJ1-1; TRBD1 matches at 7 bases. Germline V lookup: CDR1 SGHTA, CDR2 FQGTGA. There are 15 residues in the CDR3. Germline trimming cut 1 base from V and 7 bases from J; bases unmatched to any gene: 9.

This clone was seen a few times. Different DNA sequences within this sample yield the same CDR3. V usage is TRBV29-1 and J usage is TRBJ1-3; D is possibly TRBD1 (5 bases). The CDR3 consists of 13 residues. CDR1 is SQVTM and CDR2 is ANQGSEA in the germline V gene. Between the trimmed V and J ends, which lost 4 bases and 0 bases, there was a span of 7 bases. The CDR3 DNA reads TGCAGCGTTGTCGGGGGCTCTGGAAACACCATATATTTT. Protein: CSVVGGSGNTIYF.

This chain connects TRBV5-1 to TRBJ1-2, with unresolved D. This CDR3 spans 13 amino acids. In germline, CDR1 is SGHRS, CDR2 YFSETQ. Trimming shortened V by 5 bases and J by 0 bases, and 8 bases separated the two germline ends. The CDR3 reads CASSTSSNYGYTF. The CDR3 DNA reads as TGCGCCAGCAGTACCTCCTCTAACTATGGCTACACCTTC.

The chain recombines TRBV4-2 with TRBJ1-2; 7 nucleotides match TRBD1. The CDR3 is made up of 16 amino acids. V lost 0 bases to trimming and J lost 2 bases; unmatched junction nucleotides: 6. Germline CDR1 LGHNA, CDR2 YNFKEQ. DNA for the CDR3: TGTGCCAGCAGCCAAGAAACAGGGGTGACGAACTATGGCTACACCTTC. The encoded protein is CASSQETGVTNYGYTF.

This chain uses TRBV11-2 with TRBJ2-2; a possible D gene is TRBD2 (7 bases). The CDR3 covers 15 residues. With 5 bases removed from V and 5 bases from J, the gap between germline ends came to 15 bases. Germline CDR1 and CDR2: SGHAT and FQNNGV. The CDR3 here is CASSVRGADTGELFF. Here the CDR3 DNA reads TGTGCCAGCAGCGTCCGGGGGGCAGATACCGGGGAGCTGTTTTTT.

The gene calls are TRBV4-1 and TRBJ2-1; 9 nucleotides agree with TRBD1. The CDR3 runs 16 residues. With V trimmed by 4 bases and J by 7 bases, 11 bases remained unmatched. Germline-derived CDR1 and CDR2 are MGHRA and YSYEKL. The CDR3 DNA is TGCGCCAGCAGCCGCCCGCTGTTACAGGGGGCAAATGAGCAGTTCTTC. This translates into CASSRPLLQGANEQFF.

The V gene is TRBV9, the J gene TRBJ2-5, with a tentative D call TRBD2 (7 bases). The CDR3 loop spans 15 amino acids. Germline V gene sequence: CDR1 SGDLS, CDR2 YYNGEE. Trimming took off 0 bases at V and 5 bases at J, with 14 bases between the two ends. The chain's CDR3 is CASSVVPGGRETQYF. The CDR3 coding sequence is TGTGCCAGCAGCGTAGTACCGGGGGGCCGGGAGACCCAGTACTTC.

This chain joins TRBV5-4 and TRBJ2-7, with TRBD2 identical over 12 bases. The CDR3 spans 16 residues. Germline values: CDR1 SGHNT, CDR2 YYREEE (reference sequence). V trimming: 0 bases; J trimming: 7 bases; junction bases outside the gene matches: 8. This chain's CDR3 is CASSLEGLAGGQEQYF. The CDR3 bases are TGTGCCAGCAGCTTGGAAGGGCTAGCGGGGGGGCAAGAGCAGTACTTC.

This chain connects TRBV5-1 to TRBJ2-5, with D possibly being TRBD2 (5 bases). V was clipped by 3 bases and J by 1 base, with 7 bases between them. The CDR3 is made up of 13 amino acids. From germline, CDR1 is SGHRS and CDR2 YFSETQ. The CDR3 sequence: CASSSRGQETQYF. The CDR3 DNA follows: TGCGCCAGCAGCTCACGGGGCCAAGAGACCCAGTACTTC.

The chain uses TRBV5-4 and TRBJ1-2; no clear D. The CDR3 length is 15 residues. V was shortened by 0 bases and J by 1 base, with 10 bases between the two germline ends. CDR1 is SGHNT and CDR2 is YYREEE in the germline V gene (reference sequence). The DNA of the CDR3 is TGTGCCAGCAGCTTGGACGCACTCCATAACTATGGCTACACCTTC. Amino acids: CASSLDALHNYGYTF.

CDR3 DNA sequence: TGTGCCAGCACCCTAGAAGAGGCTTCCGGGGAGCTGTTTTTT. Amino acid sequence: CASTLEEASGELFF. The chain couples TRBV6-6 to TRBJ2-2; D is unresolved. The V gene's germline CDR1 is MNHNY and CDR2 SVGAGI (reference sequence). Trimming cost V 7 bases and J 6 bases, with 15 bases left between them. This CDR3 is built from 14 residues.

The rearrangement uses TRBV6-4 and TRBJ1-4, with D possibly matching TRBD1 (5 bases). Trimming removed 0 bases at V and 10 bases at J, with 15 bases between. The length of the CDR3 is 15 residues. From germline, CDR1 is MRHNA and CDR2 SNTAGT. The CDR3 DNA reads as TGTGCCAGCAGTGACTCGGGGACGGTTCCGGCAAAACTGTTTTTT. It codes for CASSDSGTVPAKLFF.

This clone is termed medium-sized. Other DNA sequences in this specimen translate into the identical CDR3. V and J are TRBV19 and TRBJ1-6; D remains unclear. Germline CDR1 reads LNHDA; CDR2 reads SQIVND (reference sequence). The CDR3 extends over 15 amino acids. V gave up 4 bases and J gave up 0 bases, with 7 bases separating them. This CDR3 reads CASSSGRSYNSPLHF. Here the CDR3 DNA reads TGTGCCAGTAGTAGTGGCCGCTCCTATAATTCACCCCTCCACTTT.

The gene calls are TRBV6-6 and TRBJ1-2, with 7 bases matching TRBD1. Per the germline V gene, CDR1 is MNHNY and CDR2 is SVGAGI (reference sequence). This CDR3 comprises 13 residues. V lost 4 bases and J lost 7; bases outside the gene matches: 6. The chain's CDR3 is CASSSTGVGGYTF. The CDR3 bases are TGTGCCAGCAGTTCCACAGGGGTAGGTGGCTACACCTTC.